What follows are 13 T cell receptor beta chains derived from one specimen sequenced in a study of shared clonotypes between healthy human individuals. Clones were read by immunoSEQ multiplex PCR, and TCRdb kept only the in-frame ones, dropping some. The sample yields more than 1,200,000 clones, approximately 98.5% seen once. The sample comprised naive CD4+ T cells sorted from blood. Described subset: CD45RA+ positively selected. The source is a man aged 25 to 40 in good health.

Written as DNA, the CDR3 is TGTGCCAGCAGTTTGGGACAGATAACCATACAGTATTTT. It codes for CASSLGQITIQYF. V gene TRBV27 combines with J gene TRBJ2-3, with 7 bases identical to TRBD1. The germline gives CDR1 MNHEY, CDR2 SMNVEV (reference sequence). V trimming: 3 bases; J trimming: 12 bases; junction bases outside the gene matches: 9. The CDR3 loop spans 13 amino acids.

The V gene is TRBV4-2, the J gene TRBJ1-2; the D is unclear. The CDR3 covers 13 residues. Germline CDR1 reads LGHNA; CDR2 reads YNFKEQ. V lost 0 bases and J 5 bases, leaving 7 bases between the germline ends. The CDR3 reads CASSQEKGYGYTF. The CDR3 DNA sequence: TGTGCCAGCAGCCAAGAAAAGGGTTATGGCTACACCTTC.

V and J are TRBV7-8 and TRBJ2-7, with 9 bases lining up with TRBD2. CDR1 SGHVS and CDR2 FQNEAQ come from the germline V gene. V shed 7 bases, J shed 4 bases, and the junction held 14 bases outside the gene matches. The CDR3 runs 16 residues. The CDR3, as DNA: TGTGCCAGCATGCAATTGGCGCTAGCGGGACGGTACGAGCAGTACTTC. This encodes CASMQLALAGRYEQYF.

Notes on this clone: The identical CDR3 is also encoded by other nucleotide sequences in the sample. This chain connects TRBV18 to TRBJ2-7; 14 bases are a match to TRBD2. V shed 2 bases, J shed 7 bases, and the junction held 1 base outside the gene matches. The CDR3 loop spans 14 amino acids. Germline V CDR1 and CDR2: KGHSH, LQKENI. The chain's CDR3 is CASSPGTSGSEQYF. CDR3 in DNA: TGTGCCAGCTCACCAGGGACTAGCGGGAGTGAGCAGTACTTC.

The chain links TRBV7-2 to TRBJ2-7, with TRBD2 identical over 7 bases. Unmatched junction bases numbered 10, after V lost 1 base and J lost 4 bases. CDR3 length: 16 residues. The germline CDR1 and CDR2 sequences are SGHTA and FQGNSA. Here the CDR3 reads CASSLVGRGRAYEQYF. As DNA, the CDR3 is TGTGCCAGCAGCTTAGTAGGGAGGGGCAGGGCTTACGAGCAGTACTTC.

This chain joins TRBV6-4 and TRBJ2-2, with D perhaps matching TRBD2 (5 bases). This CDR3 is built from 15 residues. V lost 5 bases and J 5 bases, leaving 15 bases between the germline ends. Germline CDR1 and CDR2: MRHNA and SNTAGT. As DNA, the CDR3 is TGTGCCAGCAGTTTAGGATCCGAGGGAACCGGGGAGCTGTTTTTT. It codes for CASSLGSEGTGELFF.

The chain couples TRBV9 to TRBJ2-3; TRBD2 matches 7 bases. CDR3 length: 18 residues. Germline CDR1 reads SGDLS; CDR2 reads YYNGEE. V was clipped by 0 bases and J by 4 bases; unmatched bases: 14. The CDR3 region is CASSVDMGGDSFPDTQYF. For the CDR3, the DNA is TGTGCCAGCAGCGTAGATATGGGAGGGGACTCCTTTCCAGATACGCAGTATTTT.

V gene TRBV10-3 combines with J gene TRBJ2-5; TRBD2 matches 9 bases. Germline values: CDR1 ENHRY, CDR2 SYGVKD. The junction had 1 base not matched to a gene; V was cut back by 3 bases and J by 2 bases. The CDR3 length is 14 residues. The CDR3 region has the DNA TGTGCCATCAGTGATACTAGCGGGCAAGAGACCCAGTACTTC. Translation: CAISDTSGQETQYF.

For this clone: Other DNA sequences from this sample encode an identical CDR3 as well. The rearrangement joins TRBV7-9 to TRBJ2-5; D remains ambiguous. Between the trimmed V and J ends, which lost 0 bases and 5 bases, there was a span of 7 bases. This CDR3 has 13 residues. In germline, CDR1 is SEHNR, CDR2 FQNEAQ (reference sequence). CDR3 region: CASSLAGVETQYF. The CDR3, as DNA: TGTGCCAGCAGCTTAGCAGGAGTGGAGACCCAGTACTTC.

The gene calls are TRBV7-9 and TRBJ2-6, with 7 nucleotides matching TRBD1. The CDR3 runs to 18 residues. Germline loops: CDR1 SEHNR, CDR2 FQNEAQ (reference sequence). Unmatched junction bases numbered 10, after V lost 3 bases and J lost 2 bases. CDR3 sequence reads: CASSFRGLRDPGANVLTF. CDR3 nucleotides: TGTGCCAGCAGCTTTAGGGGGCTAAGGGACCCTGGGGCCAACGTCCTGACTTTC. Supplemented by reference TRBV7-9 and TRBJ2-6, the full variable domain reads DTGVSQNPRHKITKRGQNVTFRCDPISEHNRLYWYRQTLGQGPEFLTYFQNEAQLEKSRLLSDRFSAERPKGSFSTLEIQRTEQGDSAMYLCASSFRGLRDPGANVLTFGAGSRLTVL.

The CDR3 DNA follows: TGCAGCGTCAACAGGGGGCGTTACGAGCAGTACTTC. Its protein product is CSVNRGRYEQYF. This chain links TRBV29-1 with TRBJ2-7, with 9 nucleotides matching TRBD1. The ends lost 6 bases at V and 4 bases at J; junction bases unmatched: 4. The CDR3 spans 12 residues. Germline V gene lookup returns CDR1 SQVTM and CDR2 ANQGSEA.

V usage is TRBV5-6 and J usage is TRBJ2-7; 8 bases line up with TRBD1. V gave up 7 bases and J gave up 5 bases; unmatched junction bases: 8. Looked up from germline, CDR1 is SGHDT and CDR2 is YYEEEE. This CDR3 region has 13 residues. The CDR3 region has the DNA TGTGCCAGCGGCCCCAGGGGGCGGCACGAGCAGTACTTC. Encoded protein: CASGPRGRHEQYF.

The chain recombines TRBV10-1 with TRBJ1-2, with TRBD1 matching over 7 bases. Trimming cost V 5 bases and J 4 bases; bases outside gene matches: 4. The CDR3 contains 13 residues. Germline V gene lookup returns CDR1 WNHNN and CDR2 SYGVQD (reference sequence). CDR3 sequence: CASSPGQAYGYTF. CDR3 DNA: TGCGCCAGCAGTCCTGGACAGGCCTATGGCTACACCTTC.